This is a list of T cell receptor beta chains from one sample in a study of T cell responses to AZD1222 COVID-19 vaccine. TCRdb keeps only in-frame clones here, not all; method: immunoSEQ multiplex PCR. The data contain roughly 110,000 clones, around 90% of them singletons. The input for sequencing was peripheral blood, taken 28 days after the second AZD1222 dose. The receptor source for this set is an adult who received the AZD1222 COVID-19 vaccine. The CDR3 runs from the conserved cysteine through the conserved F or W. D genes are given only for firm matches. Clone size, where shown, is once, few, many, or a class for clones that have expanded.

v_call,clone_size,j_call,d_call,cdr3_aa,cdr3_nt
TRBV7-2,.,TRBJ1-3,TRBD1,CATSGGTGGENTIYF,TGTGCCACCTCTGGGGGGACAGGGGGCGAAAACACCATATATTTT
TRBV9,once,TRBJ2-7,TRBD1,CASSGGTGTDYEQYF,TGTGCCAGCAGCGGTGGAACCGGGACAGACTACGAGCAGTACTTC
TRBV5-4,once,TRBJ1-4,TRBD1,CASSSEGTGREKLFF,TGTGCCAGCAGCTCAGAGGGGACAGGGAGAGAAAAACTGTTTTTT
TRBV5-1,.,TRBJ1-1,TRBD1,CASSGTANTEAFF,TGCGCCAGCAGCGGGACAGCAAACACTGAAGCTTTCTTT
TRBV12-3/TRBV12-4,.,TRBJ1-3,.,CASSLDTGNTIYF,TGTGCCAGCAGTTTGGACACTGGAAACACCATATATTTT
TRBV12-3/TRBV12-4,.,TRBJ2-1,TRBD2,CASSPREGEQFF,TGTGCCAGCAGTCCCAGGGAGGGTGAGCAGTTCTTC
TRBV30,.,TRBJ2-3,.,CAWSGGFRDTQYF,TGTGCCTGGAGTGGGGGCTTCAGGGATACGCAGTATTTT
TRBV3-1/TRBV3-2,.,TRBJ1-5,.,CASSYGTGNSNQPQHF,TGTGCCAGCAGTTACGGAACAGGGAATAGCAATCAGCCCCAGCATTTT
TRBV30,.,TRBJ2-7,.,CVCGHPFYEQYF,TGTGTATGTGGACACCCTTTCTACGAGCAGTACTTC
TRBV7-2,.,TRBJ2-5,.,CASSFVTRNGETQYF,TGTGCCAGCAGCTTCGTGACTAGAAATGGGGAGACCCAGTACTTC
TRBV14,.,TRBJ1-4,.,CASSQGPVEKLFF,TGTGCCAGCAGCCAAGGACCGGTAGAAAAACTGTTTTTT
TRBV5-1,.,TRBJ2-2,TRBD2,CASRLAGTGELFF,TGCGCCAGCAGATTAGCGGGGACCGGGGAGCTGTTTTTT
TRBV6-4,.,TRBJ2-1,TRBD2,CASSPSSGTYNEQFF,TGTGCCAGCAGTCCTTCTAGCGGGACCTACAATGAGCAGTTCTTC
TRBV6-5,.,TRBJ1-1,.,CASSYSAGLNTEAFF,TGTGCCAGCAGTTACTCGGCAGGACTGAACACTGAAGCTTTCTTT
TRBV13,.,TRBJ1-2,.,CASSSRLANGYTF,TGTGCCAGCAGTTCCAGGCTGGCGAACGGCTACACCTTC
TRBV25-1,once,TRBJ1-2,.,CASSRGSLNYGYTF,TGTGCCAGCTCCCGCGGGTCCCTTAACTATGGCTACACCTTC
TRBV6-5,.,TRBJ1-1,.,CASRPGALRNTEAFF,TGTGCCAGCAGACCCGGTGCCTTGAGGAACACTGAAGCTTTCTTT
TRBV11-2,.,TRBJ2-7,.,CASSFGLRGTGEQYF,TGTGCCAGCAGCTTTGGTCTAAGAGGCACCGGGGAGCAGTACTTC
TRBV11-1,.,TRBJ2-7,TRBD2,CASSPGLAGFTYEQYF,TGTGCCAGCAGCCCCGGGCTAGCGGGGTTTACCTACGAGCAGTACTTC
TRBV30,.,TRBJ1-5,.,CAWSVHTGNQPQHF,TGTGCCTGGAGTGTACACACAGGCAATCAGCCCCAGCATTTT
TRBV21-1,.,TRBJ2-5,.,CASSHGKGGTQETQYF,TGTGCCAGCAGCCATGGGAAGGGCGGGACCCAAGAGACCCAGTACTTC
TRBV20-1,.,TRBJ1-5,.,CSASLGGGNQPQHF,TGCAGTGCTAGTCTCGGCGGGGGGAATCAGCCCCAGCATTTT
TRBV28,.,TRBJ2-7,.,CASSPDPNYEQYF,TGTGCCAGCAGCCCGGACCCTAATTACGAGCAGTACTTC
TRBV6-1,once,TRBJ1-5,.,CASSEGQGGSYQPQHF,TGTGCCAGCAGTGAAGGGCAGGGTGGTAGCTATCAGCCCCAGCATTTT
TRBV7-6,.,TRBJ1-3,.,CASSLNAETGNTIYF,TGTGCCAGCAGCTTAAATGCGGAAACTGGAAACACCATATATTTT
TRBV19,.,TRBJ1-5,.,CASSIPLQPQHF,TGTGCCAGTAGTATCCCACTTCAGCCCCAGCATTTT
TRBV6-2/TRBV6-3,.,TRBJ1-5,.,CASSPWGNQPQHF,TGTGCCAGCAGCCCCTGGGGAAATCAGCCCCAGCATTTT
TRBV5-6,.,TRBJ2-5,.,CASSLASETQYF,TGTGCCAGCAGCTTGGCCAGCGAGACCCAGTACTTC
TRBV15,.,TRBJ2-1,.,CATSTLASSYNEQFF,TGTGCCACCAGCACCCTAGCGAGCTCCTACAATGAGCAGTTCTTC
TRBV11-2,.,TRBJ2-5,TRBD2,CASSASGRVRETQYF,TGTGCCAGCAGCGCCAGCGGGAGGGTAAGAGAGACCCAGTACTTC
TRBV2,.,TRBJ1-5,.,CASSAGVSQPQHF,TGTGCCAGCAGTGCAGGGGTTAGTCAGCCCCAGCATTTT
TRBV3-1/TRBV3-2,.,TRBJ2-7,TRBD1,CASSFHRGLSPYEQYF,TGTGCCAGCAGCTTCCACAGGGGGCTAAGCCCCTACGAGCAGTACTTC
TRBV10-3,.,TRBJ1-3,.,CAISGQIGNTIYF,TGTGCCATCAGTGGACAGATTGGAAACACCATATATTTT
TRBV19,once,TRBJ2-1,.,CASKGAGRNEQFF,TGTGCCAGTAAAGGGGCGGGAAGGAATGAGCAGTTCTTC
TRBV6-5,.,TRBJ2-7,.,CASRRRADEQYF,TGTGCCAGCCGGCGGAGGGCCGACGAGCAGTACTTC
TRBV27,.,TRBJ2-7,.,CASSSSGDEQYF,TGTGCCAGCAGTAGCTCAGGGGACGAGCAGTACTTC
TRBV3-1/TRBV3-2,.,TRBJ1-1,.,CASRPSPGHTEAFF,TGTGCCAGCAGACCTTCTCCCGGCCACACTGAAGCTTTCTTT
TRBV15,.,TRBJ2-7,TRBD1,CATSGQGPSYEQYF,TGTGCCACCAGTGGACAGGGACCTTCCTACGAGCAGTACTTC
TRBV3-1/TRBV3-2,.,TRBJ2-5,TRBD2,CASSQVGTSGRTWETQYF,TGTGCCAGCAGCCAAGTTGGGACTAGCGGGAGGACCTGGGAGACCCAGTACTTC
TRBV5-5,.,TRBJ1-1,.,CASSPDIGAFF,TGTGCCAGCAGCCCTGACATCGGGGCTTTCTTT
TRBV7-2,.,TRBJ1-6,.,CASSIQGSYNSPLHF,TGTGCCAGCAGCATACAGGGCTCCTATAATTCACCCCTCCACTTT
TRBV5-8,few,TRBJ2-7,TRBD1,CASSLGGTGHYEQYF,TGTGCCAGCAGCTTGGGAGGGACAGGGCACTACGAGCAGTACTTC
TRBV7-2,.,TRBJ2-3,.,CASSLGAVSTDTQYF,TGTGCCAGCAGCTTAGGGGCAGTTAGCACAGATACGCAGTATTTT
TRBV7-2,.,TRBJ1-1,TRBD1,CASSQGQGRGNTEAFF,TGTGCCAGCAGCCAAGGACAGGGACGCGGGAACACTGAAGCTTTCTTT
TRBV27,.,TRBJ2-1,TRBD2,CASSLERGVYNEQFF,TGTGCCAGCAGCCTCGAGCGGGGGGTTTACAATGAGCAGTTCTTC
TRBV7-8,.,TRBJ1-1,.,CASSIGGNTEAFF,TGTGCCAGCAGCATAGGGGGGAACACTGAAGCTTTCTTT
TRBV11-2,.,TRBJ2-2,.,CASSREATGELFF,TGTGCCTCCAGCAGGGAGGCAACCGGGGAGCTGTTTTTT
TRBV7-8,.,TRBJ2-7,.,CASSLGRSYEQYF,TGTGCCAGCAGCTTAGGTAGAAGCTACGAGCAGTACTTC
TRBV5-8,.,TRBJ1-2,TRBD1,CASSWGTGINGYTF,TGTGCCAGCAGCTGGGGGACAGGGATAAATGGCTACACCTTC
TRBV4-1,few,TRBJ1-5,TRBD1,CASSQDLTGGSSNQPQHF,TGCGCCAGCAGCCAAGATTTAACAGGGGGATCGAGCAATCAGCCCCAGCATTTT
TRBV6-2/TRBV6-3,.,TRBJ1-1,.,CASSYGGTEAFF,TGTGCCAGCAGTTACGGGGGCACTGAAGCTTTCTTT
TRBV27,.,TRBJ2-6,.,CASSSRSSGANVLTF,TGTGCCAGCAGTTCAAGGAGCTCTGGGGCCAACGTCCTGACTTTC
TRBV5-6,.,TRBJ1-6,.,CASSTGFTVNSPLHF,TGTGCCAGCTCTACCGGGTTTACTGTAAATTCACCCCTCCACTTT
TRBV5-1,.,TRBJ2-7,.,CASLQGPVFWKSYEQYF,.
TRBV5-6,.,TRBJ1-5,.,CASSRFSNQPQHF,TGTGCCAGCAGCCGTTTTAGCAATCAGCCCCAGCATTTT
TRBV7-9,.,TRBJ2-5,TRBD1,CASSPGTEETQYF,TGTGCCAGCAGCCCCGGGACAGAAGAGACCCAGTACTTC
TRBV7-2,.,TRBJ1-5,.,CASSLQGGNQPQHF,TGTGCCAGCAGCTTACAAGGAGGCAATCAGCCCCAGCATTTT
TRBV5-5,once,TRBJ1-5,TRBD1,CASSRTGAGNQPQHF,TGTGCCAGCAGCCGTACAGGGGCGGGCAATCAGCCCCAGCATTTT